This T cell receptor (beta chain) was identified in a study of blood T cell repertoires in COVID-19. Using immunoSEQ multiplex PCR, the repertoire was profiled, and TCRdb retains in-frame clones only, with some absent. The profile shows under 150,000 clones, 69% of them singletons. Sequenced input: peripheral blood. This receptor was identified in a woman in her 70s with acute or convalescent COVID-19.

The CDR3 bases are TGTGCCATCAGTGCAACTGATCAGCCCCAGCATTTT. The encoded protein is CAISATDQPQHF. This chain uses TRBV10-3 with TRBJ1-5; D not resolved. This CDR3 has 12 amino acids. Looked up from germline, CDR1 is ENHRY and CDR2 is SYGVKD. V lost 4 bases, J lost 5 bases, and 6 bases lay in between.